This is a list of T cell receptor beta chains from one sample in a study of CD4 T cells in relation to SARS-CoV-2 and coronaviruses. Clones were sequenced by immunoSEQ multiplex PCR, and TCRdb holds only the in-frame ones, with some missing. The table records 10,000 to 11,000 clones, roughly 70% of them present only once. For these receptors, no antigen is known. The material sequenced was CD4+ T cells from PBMCs, cultured in vitro. These receptors came from a human donor in good health. CDR3s include the opening cysteine and the closing phenylalanine or tryptophan. The D gene is left open where the match is weak. Size tells how often a clone was seen (once, few, many) or the class of an expanded clone, and some rows leave it out.

J gene	V gene	D gene	clone size	CDR3 protein	CDR3 DNA
TRBJ2-5	TRBV4-1	TRBD2	-	CASSQRTSGGARETQYF	TGCGCCAGCAGCCAGCGAACTAGCGGGGGGGCCAGGGAGACCCAGTACTTC
TRBJ2-3	TRBV10-1	TRBD2	-	CASSQGTSGRASGDTQYF	TGCGCCAGCAGTCAAGGGACTAGCGGGAGGGCCAGTGGAGATACGCAGTATTTT
TRBJ1-2	TRBV2	-	-	CASSSDTPNYGYTF	TGTGCCAGCAGTTCGGACACCCCTAACTATGGCTACACCTTC
TRBJ1-4	TRBV3-1/TRBV3-2	-	-	CASSREWERTKLFF	TGTGCCAGCAGCCGAGAGTGGGAGCGGACAAAACTGTTTTTT
TRBJ2-7	TRBV6-5	-	once	CASSYRPFRQIGEQYF	TGTGCCAGCAGTTACCGACCCTTCAGGCAGATCGGCGAGCAGTACTTC
TRBJ1-2	TRBV5-1	TRBD1	-	CASSRGTGENGYTF	TGCGCCAGCAGCCGCGGGACAGGGGAGAATGGCTACACCTTC
TRBJ2-5	TRBV6-5	TRBD2	-	CASSSTSGGVIVSQYF	TGTGCCAGCAGTTCAACTAGCGGGGGTGTCATAGTGTCCCAGTACTTC
TRBJ2-7	TRBV6-2/TRBV6-3	-	few	CASSEQLYEQYF	TGTGCCAGCAGCGAACAGCTCTACGAGCAGTACTTC
TRBJ2-5	TRBV3-1/TRBV3-2	TRBD2	-	CASSQSGGEETQYF	TGTGCCAGCAGCCAATCGGGGGGTGAAGAGACCCAGTACTTC
TRBJ2-5	TRBV18	TRBD1	-	CASSPPVNRGETQYF	TGTGCCAGCTCACCACCGGTAAACAGGGGAGAGACCCAGTACTTC
TRBJ2-7	TRBV5-4	-	few	CASSLAQIGQLLWEQYF	TGTGCCAGCAGCTTGGCCCAAATCGGACAGCTACTTTGGGAGCAGTACTTC
TRBJ2-5	TRBV5-6	TRBD2	-	CASSPIQAGGRETQYF	TGTGCCAGCAGCCCGATTCAAGCGGGAGGGCGGGAGACCCAGTACTTC
TRBJ2-7	TRBV2	-	-	CASTPQIFYEQYF	TGTGCCAGCACCCCCCAGATTTTTTACGAGCAGTACTTC
TRBJ1-3	TRBV10-3	-	-	CAISEGQRLNTIYF	TGTGCCATCAGTGAGGGACAGAGATTAAACACCATATATTTT
TRBJ2-2	TRBV10-3	-	few	CAISEGSGELFF	TGTGCCATCAGTGAGGGTTCCGGGGAGCTGTTTTTT
TRBJ2-1	TRBV4-3	TRBD2	-	CASSYSLAGGDNEQFF	TGCGCCAGCAGCTACAGCTTAGCGGGAGGGGACAATGAGCAGTTCTTC
TRBJ1-2	TRBV3-1/TRBV3-2	-	few	CASSHPGAEVGYTF	TGTGCCAGCAGCCACCCGGGGGCCGAGGTTGGCTACACCTTC
TRBJ1-2	TRBV4-3	-	-	CASSQARSRGYTF	TGCGCCAGCAGCCAAGCACGCTCGAGAGGCTACACCTTC
TRBJ1-2	TRBV6-6	-	-	CASSSVPFYGYTF	TGTGCCAGCAGTTCGGTGCCTTTCTATGGCTACACCTTC
TRBJ1-5	TRBV6-5	-	-	CASSAGAWGNQPQHF	TGTGCCAGCAGCGCAGGGGCCTGGGGCAATCAGCCCCAGCATTTT
TRBJ1-2	TRBV21-1	-	-	CASTRDGVYGYTF	TGTGCCAGCACCCGAGACGGAGTCTATGGCTACACCTTC
TRBJ2-3	TRBV7-6	-	few	CASSLGPSGTDTQYF	TGTGCCAGCAGCTTAGGCCCCTCGGGCACAGATACGCAGTATTTT
TRBJ2-7	TRBV12-3/TRBV12-4	TRBD1	-	CASRKGQSYEQYF	TGTGCCAGCAGGAAGGGACAGTCCTACGAGCAGTACTTC
TRBJ2-1	TRBV7-3	TRBD1	-	CASTPGPQGVQFF	TGTGCCAGCACTCCTGGACCCCAGGGGGTGCAGTTCTTC
TRBJ1-2	TRBV4-1	TRBD1	-	CASSQATGTGENYGYTF	TGCGCCAGCAGCCAAGCTACCGGGACAGGGGAGAACTATGGCTACACCTTC
TRBJ2-7	TRBV27	-	-	CASSSPPRGIYEQYF	TGTGCCAGCAGTTCCCCCCCCAGGGGTATCTACGAGCAGTACTTC
TRBJ2-1	TRBV2	TRBD2	-	CHWAGGEQFF	TGTCATTGGGCGGGGGGTGAGCAGTTCTTC
TRBJ2-7	TRBV5-1	TRBD1	once	CASSVTGTGSYEQYF	TGCGCCAGCAGCGTTACCGGGACAGGGAGCTACGAGCAGTACTTC
TRBJ1-2	TRBV2	-	-	CASSEARGLYGYTF	TGTGCCAGCAGTGAAGCCAGGGGCCTCTATGGCTACACCTTC
TRBJ1-2	TRBV5-1	TRBD1	-	CASSLGGTGNYYGYTF	TGCGCCAGCAGCTTGGGGGGGACAGGGAATTACTATGGCTACACCTTC
TRBJ2-6	TRBV10-1	TRBD1	-	CASSEGGTGSRSSGANVLTF	TGCGCCAGCAGTGAGGGCGGGACAGGGAGCCGTTCCTCTGGGGCCAACGTCCTGACTTTC
TRBJ1-2	TRBV4-3	TRBD1	-	CASSQDHRGRGSYGYTF	TGCGCCAGCAGCCAAGACCACAGGGGGCGCGGGTCCTATGGCTACACCTTC
TRBJ1-5	TRBV6-5	TRBD1	-	CASSIDRGDQPQHF	TGTGCCAGCAGTATAGACAGGGGGGATCAGCCCCAGCATTTT
TRBJ1-2	TRBV12-5	TRBD1	few	CASGLPGQEYGYTF	TGTGCTAGTGGTCTCCCGGGACAGGAGTATGGCTACACCTTC
TRBJ2-7	TRBV7-6	TRBD2	-	CASSSGLASEQYF	TGTGCCAGCAGCTCCGGACTAGCAAGCGAGCAGTACTTC
TRBJ2-5	TRBV7-6	TRBD2	-	CASSITGTSGGETQYF	TGTGCCAGCAGCATCACCGGGACTAGCGGGGGAGAGACCCAGTACTTC
TRBJ1-2	TRBV2	-	-	CASRIEAGQVNGYTF	TGTGCCAGCAGAATTGAGGCAGGGCAGGTCAATGGCTACACCTTC
TRBJ1-1	TRBV6-4	-	-	CASSDGDNTEAFF	TGTGCCAGCAGTGACGGGGACAACACTGAAGCTTTCTTT
TRBJ2-3	TRBV12-5	TRBD2	-	CASGARGTSGASGTDTQYF	TGTGCTAGTGGTGCGCGCGGGACTAGCGGAGCCTCAGGGACAGATACGCAGTATTTT
TRBJ2-5	TRBV25-1	TRBD1	-	CASSVTGGQETQYF	TGTGCCAGCAGTGTAACAGGGGGCCAAGAGACCCAGTACTTC
TRBJ1-6	TRBV13	TRBD1	-	CASSDNPGQASSRALHF	TGTGCCAGCAGTGATAACCCGGGACAGGCCTCGTCTAGGGCCCTCCACTTT
TRBJ1-2	TRBV4-2	TRBD1	-	CASSQDQATGTNYGYTF	TGTGCCAGCAGCCAAGATCAGGCGACAGGGACCAACTATGGCTACACCTTC
TRBJ1-4	TRBV19	-	once	CASSIARTTNEKLFF	TGTGCCAGTAGTATCGCAAGAACAACTAATGAAAAACTGTTTTTT
TRBJ2-7	TRBV25-1	TRBD1	-	CASSGLSDRGRPVYEQYF	TGTGCCAGCAGTGGACTCTCGGACAGGGGGCGCCCCGTCTACGAGCAGTACTTC
TRBJ1-1	TRBV5-1	-	-	CASSLGNYNTEAFF	TGCGCCAGCAGCTTGGGGAATTACAACACTGAAGCTTTCTTT
TRBJ2-1	TRBV5-6	TRBD2	once	CASSSHGGGLAGGSNEQFF	TGTGCCAGCAGCTCTCATGGAGGGGGACTAGCGGGGGGGAGCAATGAGCAGTTCTTC